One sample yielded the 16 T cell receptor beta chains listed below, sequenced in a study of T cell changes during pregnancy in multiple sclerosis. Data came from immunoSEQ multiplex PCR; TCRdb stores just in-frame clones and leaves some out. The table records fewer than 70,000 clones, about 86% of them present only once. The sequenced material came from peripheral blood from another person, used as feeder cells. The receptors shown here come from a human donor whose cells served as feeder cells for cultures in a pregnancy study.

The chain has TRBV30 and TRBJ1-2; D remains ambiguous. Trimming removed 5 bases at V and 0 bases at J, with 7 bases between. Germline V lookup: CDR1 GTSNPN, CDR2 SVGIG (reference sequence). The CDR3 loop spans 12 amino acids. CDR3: CAWDSANYGYTF. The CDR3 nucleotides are TGTGCCTGGGACTCAGCTAACTATGGCTACACCTTC.

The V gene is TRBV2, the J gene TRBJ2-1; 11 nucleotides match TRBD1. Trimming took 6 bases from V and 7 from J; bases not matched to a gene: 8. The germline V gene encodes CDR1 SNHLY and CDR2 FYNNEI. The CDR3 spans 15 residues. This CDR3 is CASSKRTGGWNEQFF. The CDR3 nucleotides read TGTGCCAGCAGCAAACGGACAGGGGGCTGGAATGAGCAGTTCTTC.

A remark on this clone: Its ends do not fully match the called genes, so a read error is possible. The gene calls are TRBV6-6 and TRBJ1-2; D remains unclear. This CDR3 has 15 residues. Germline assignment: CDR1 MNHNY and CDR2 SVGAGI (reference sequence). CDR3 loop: CTSSNRGRPNYGYTF. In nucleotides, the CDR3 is TGTACCAGCAGTAATAGAGGAAGGCCTAACTATGGCTACACCTTC.

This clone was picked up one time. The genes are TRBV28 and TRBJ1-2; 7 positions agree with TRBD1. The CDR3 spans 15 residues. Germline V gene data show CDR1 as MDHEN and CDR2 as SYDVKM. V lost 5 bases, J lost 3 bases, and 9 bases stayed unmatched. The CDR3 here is CASSLGGTAHYGYTF. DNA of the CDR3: TGTGCCAGCAGTCTAGGAGGGACAGCCCACTATGGCTACACCTTC.

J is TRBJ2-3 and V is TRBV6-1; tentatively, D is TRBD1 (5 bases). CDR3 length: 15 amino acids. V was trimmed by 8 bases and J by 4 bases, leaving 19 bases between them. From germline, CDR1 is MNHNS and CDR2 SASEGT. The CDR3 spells CASSKGQGGADTQYF. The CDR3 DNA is TGTGCCAGCTCGAAGGGGCAGGGTGGCGCAGATACGCAGTATTTT.

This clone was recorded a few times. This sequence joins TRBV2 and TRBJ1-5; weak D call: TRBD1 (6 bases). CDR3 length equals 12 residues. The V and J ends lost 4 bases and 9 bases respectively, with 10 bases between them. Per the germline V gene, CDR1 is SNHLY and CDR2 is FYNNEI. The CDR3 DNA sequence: TGTGCCAGCAGTGCGCGGGGGCCGCCCCAGCATTTT. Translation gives CASSARGPPQHF.

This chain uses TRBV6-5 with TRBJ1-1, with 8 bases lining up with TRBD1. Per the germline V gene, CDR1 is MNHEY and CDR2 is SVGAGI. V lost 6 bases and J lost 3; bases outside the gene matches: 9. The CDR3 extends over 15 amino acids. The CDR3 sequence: CASSRDRWGDTEAFF. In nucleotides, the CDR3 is TGTGCCAGCAGCAGGGACAGGTGGGGGGACACTGAAGCTTTCTTT.

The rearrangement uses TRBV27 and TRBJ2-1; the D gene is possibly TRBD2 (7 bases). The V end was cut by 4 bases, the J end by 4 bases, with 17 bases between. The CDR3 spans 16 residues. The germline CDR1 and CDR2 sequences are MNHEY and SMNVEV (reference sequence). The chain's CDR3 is CASSSLGRGEYNEQFF. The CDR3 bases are TGTGCCAGCAGTTCATTAGGGAGGGGGGAGTACAATGAGCAGTTCTTC.

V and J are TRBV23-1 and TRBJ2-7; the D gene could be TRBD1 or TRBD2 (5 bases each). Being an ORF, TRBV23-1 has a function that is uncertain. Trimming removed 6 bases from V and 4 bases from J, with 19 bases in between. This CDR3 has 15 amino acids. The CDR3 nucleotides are TGCGCCAGCAGGCTCTCCGGGACGGACTTATACGAGCAGTACTTC. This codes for CASRLSGTDLYEQYF.

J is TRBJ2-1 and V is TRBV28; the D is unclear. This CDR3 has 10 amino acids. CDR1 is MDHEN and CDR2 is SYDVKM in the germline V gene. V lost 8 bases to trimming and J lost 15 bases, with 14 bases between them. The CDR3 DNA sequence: TGTGCCAGCGGTCTTTTGCAGCCGTTCTTC. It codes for CASGLLQPFF.

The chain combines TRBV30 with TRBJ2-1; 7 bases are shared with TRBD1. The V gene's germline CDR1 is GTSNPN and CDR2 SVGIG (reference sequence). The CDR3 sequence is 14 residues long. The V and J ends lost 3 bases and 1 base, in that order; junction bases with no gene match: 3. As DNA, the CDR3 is TGTGCCTGGAGAGCCAGGGGGTCCTACAATGAGCAGTTCTTC. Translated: CAWRARGSYNEQFF. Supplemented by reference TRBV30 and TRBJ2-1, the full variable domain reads SQTIHQWPATLVQPVGSPLSLECTVEGTSNPNLYWYRQAAGRGLQLLFYSVGIGQISSEVPQNLSASRPQDRQFILSSKKLLLSDSGFYLCAWRARGSYNEQFFGPGTRLTVL.

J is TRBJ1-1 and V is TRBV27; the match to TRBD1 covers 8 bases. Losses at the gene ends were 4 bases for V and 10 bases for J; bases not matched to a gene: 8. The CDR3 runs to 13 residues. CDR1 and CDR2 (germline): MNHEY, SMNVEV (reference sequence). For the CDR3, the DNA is TGTGCCAGCAGTTCACCCCTCAGGGGGCGAGCTTTCTTT. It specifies CASSSPLRGRAFF.

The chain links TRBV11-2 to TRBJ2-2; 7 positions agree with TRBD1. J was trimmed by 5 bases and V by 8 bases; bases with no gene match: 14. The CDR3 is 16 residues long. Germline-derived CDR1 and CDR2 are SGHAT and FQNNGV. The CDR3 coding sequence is TGTGCCAGCGGTCTAGTAAGGGGGCGGATTACCGGGGAGCTGTTTTTT. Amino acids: CASGLVRGRITGELFF.

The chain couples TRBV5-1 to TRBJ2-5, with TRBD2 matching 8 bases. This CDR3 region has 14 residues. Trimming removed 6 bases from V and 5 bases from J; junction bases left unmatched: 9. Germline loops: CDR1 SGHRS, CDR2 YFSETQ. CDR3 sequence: CASTTSGGGETQYF. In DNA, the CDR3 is TGCGCCAGCACCACAAGCGGGGGTGGCGAGACCCAGTACTTC.

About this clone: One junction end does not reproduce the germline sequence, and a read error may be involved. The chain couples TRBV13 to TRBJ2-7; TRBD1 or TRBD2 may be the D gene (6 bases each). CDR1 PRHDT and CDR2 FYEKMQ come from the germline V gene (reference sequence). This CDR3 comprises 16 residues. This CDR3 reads CASSLVMGGPSHEQYF. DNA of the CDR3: TGTGCCAGCAGCTTAGTCATGGGGGGCCCCTCCCACGAGCAGTACTTC.

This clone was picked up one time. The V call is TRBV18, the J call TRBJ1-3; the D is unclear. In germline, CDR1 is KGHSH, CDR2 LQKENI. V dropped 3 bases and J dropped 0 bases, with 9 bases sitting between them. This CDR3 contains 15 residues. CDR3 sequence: CASSPPGFSGNTIYF. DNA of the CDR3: TGTGCCAGCTCACCCCCGGGTTTCTCTGGAAACACCATATATTTT.